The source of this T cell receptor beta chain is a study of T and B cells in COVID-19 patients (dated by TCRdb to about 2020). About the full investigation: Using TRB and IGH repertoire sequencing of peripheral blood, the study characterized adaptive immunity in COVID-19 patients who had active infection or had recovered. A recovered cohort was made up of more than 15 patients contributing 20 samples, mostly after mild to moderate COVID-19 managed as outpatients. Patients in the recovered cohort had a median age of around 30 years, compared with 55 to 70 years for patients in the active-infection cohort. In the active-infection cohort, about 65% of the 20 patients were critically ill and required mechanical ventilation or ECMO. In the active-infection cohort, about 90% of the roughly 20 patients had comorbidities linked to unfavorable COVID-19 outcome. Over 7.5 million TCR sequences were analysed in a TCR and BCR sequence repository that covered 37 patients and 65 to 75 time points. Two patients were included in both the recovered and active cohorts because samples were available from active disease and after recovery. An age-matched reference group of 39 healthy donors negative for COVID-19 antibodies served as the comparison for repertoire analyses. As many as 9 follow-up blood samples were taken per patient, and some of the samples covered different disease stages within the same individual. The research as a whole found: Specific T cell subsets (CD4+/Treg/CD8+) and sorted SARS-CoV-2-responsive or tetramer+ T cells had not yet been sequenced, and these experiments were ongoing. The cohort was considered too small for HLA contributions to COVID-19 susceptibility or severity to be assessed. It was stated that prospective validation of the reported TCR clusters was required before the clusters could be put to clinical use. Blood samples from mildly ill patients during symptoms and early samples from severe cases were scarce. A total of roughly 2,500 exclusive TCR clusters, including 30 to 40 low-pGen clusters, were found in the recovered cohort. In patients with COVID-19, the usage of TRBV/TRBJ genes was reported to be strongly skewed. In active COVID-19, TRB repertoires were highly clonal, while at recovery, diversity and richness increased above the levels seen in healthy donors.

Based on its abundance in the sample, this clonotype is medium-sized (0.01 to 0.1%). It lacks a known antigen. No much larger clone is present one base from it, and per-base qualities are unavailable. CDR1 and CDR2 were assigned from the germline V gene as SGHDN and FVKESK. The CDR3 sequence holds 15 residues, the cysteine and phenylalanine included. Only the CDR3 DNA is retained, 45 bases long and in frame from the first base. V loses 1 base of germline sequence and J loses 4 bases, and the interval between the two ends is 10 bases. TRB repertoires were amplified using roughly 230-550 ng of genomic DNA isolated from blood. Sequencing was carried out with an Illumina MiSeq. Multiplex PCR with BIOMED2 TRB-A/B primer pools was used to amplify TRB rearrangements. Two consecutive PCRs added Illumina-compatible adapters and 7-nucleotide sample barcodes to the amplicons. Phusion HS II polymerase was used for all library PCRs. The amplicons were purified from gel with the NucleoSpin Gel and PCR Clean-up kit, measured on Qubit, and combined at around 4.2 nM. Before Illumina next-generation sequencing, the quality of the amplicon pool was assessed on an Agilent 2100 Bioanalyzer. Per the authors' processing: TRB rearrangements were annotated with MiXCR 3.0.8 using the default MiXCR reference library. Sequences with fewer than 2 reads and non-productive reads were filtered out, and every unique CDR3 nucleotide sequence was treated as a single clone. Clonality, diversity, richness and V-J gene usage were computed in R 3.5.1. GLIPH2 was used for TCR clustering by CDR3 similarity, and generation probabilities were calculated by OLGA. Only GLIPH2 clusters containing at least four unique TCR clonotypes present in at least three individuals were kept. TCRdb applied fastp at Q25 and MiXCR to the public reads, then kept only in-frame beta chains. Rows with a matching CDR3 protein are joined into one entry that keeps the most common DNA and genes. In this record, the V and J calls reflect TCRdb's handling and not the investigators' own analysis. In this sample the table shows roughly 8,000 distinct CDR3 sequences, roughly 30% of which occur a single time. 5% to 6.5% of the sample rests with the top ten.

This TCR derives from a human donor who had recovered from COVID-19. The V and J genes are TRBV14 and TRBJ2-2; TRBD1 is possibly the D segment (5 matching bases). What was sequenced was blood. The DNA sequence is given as TGTGCCAGCAGCCAAGCGCAGGGTTTCACCGGGGAGCTGTTTTTT. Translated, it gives CASSQAQGFTGELFF.